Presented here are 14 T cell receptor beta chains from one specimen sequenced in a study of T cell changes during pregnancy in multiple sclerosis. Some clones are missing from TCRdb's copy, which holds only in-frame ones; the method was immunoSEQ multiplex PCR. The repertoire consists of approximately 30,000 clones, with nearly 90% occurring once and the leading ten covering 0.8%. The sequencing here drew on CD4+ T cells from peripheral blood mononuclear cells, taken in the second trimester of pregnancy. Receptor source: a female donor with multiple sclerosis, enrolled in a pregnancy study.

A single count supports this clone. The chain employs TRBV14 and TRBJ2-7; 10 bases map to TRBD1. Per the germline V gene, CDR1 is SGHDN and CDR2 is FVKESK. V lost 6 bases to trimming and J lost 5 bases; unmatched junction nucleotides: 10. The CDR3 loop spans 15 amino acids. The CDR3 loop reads CASSRGQGRRNEQYF. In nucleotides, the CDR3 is TGTGCCAGCAGTCGGGGACAGGGGCGAAGGAACGAGCAGTACTTC.

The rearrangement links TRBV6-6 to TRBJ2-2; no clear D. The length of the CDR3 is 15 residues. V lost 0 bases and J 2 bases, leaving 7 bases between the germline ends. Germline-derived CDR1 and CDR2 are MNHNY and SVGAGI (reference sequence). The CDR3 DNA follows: TGTGCCAGCAGTTACTCGCCAGTAAACACCGGGGAGCTGTTTTTT. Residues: CASSYSPVNTGELFF.

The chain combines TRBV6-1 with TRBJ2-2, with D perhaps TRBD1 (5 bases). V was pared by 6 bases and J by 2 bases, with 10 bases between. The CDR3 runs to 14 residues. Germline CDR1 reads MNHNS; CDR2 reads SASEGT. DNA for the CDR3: TGTGCCAGCAGGGCACAGGTAAACACCGGGGAGCTGTTTTTT. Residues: CASRAQVNTGELFF.

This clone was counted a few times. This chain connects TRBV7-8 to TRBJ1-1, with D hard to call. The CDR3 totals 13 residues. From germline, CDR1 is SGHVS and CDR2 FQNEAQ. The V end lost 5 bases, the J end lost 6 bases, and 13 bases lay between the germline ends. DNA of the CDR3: TGTGCCAGCAGCCCCCCCCGAGGAGCTGAAGCTTTCTTT. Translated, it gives CASSPPRGAEAFF.

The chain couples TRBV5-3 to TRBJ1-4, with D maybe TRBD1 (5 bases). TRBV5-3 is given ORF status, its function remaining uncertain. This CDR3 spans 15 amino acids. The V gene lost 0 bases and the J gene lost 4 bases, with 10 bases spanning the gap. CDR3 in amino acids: CARSLDGDCNEKLFF. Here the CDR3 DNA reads TGTGCCAGAAGCTTGGATGGGGACTGTAATGAAAAACTGTTTTTT.

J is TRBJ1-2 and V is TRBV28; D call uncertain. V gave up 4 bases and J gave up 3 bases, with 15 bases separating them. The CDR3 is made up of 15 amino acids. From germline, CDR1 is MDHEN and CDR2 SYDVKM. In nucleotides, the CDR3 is TGTGCCAGCAGTTCCCTCTTAGAATCCTACTATGGCTACACCTTC. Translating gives CASSSLLESYYGYTF.

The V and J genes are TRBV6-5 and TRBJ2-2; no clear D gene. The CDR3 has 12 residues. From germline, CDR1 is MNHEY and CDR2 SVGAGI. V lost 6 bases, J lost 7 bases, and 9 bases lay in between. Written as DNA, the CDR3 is TGTGCCAGCAGATTGAGGAGCGGGGAGCTGTTTTTT. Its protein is CASRLRSGELFF.

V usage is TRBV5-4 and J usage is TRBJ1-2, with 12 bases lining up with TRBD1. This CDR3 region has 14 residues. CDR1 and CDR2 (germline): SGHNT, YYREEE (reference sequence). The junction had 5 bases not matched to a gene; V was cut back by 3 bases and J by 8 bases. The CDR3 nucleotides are TGTGCCAGCAGCTGGGGACAGGGGGCACGGGGCTACACCTTC. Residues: CASSWGQGARGYTF.

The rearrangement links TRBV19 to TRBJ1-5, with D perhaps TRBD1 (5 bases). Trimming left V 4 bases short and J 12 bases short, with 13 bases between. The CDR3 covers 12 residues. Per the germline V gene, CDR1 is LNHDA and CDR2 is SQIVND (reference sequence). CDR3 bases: TGTGCCAGTAGTAGGGGGGAGGGGAACCAGCATTTT. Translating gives CASSRGEGNQHF.

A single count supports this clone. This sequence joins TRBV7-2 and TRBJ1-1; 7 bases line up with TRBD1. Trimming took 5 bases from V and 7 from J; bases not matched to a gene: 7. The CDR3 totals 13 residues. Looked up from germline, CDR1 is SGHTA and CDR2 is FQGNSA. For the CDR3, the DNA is TGTGCCAGCAGCCCGGACAGGACCATTGAAGCTTTCTTT. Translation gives CASSPDRTIEAFF.

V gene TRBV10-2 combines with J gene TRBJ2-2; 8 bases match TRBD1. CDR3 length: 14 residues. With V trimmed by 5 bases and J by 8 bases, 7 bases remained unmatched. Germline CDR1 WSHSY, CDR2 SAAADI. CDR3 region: CASSRRGQAGELFF. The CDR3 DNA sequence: TGCGCCAGCAGTAGGCGGGGACAGGCGGGGGAGCTGTTTTTT.

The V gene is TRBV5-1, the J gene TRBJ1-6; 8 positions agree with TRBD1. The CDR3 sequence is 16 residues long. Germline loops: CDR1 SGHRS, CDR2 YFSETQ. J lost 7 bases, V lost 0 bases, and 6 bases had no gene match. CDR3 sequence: CASSLGAGGANSPLHF. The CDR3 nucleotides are TGCGCCAGCAGCTTGGGGGCAGGGGGCGCGAATTCACCCCTCCACTTT.

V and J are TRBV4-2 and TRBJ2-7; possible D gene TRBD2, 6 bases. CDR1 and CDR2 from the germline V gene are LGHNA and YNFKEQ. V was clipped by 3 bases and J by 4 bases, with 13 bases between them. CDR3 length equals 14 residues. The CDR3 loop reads CASSQATRGYEQYF. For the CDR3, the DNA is TGTGCCAGCAGCCAGGCGACCCGGGGGTACGAGCAGTACTTC.

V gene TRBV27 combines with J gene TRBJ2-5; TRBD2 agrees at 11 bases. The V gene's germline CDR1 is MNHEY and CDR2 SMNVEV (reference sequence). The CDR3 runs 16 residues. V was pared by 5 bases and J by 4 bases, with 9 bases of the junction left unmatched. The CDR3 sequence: CASSPVAGGLGETQYF. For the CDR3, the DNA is TGTGCCAGCAGTCCTGTAGCGGGGGGGTTGGGAGAGACCCAGTACTTC.